This T cell receptor (beta chain) was identified during a study of ipilimumab plus nivolumab after autologous stem cell transplantation listed by TCRdb under 2021. Background for the entire study: Trial patients received a median of about 5 ipilimumab doses and roughly eight nivolumab doses. The intent-to-treat population of the trial was made up of a few dozen patients. The DLBCL cohort included primary refractory and relapsed disease, with 18-month progression-free survival of approximately 87% and 28% respectively. Patients undergoing autologous transplant for high-risk diffuse large B cell lymphoma, mature T cell lymphoma, or multiple myeloma were enrolled in the trial. Broad study findings and their caveats: Per the authors, a biologic rationale for further study of the post-transplant checkpoint inhibition approach was offered by T cell receptor repertoire, regulatory T cell phenotype and gut microbiota profiles. Combined checkpoint inhibition as post-transplant consolidation was concluded by the authors to appear tolerable.

From a lookup of the germline V gene, CDR1 and CDR2 are KGHSH and LQKENI. The CDR3 goes from the cysteine to the phenylalanine over 12 residues. The retained sequence is limited to the CDR3, 36 bases, with the frame set at the first base. Between the V and J ends, shortened by 3 bases and 5 bases respectively, the junction contains 7 bases. Note on this clone: There is no known antigen for this receptor. The sample holds no much larger clone one base away, and base qualities are not on file.

Libraries were made using the immunoSEQ multiplex PCR assay. This immuneACCESS table, as held by TCRdb, lists in-frame sequences with V and J called but not all clones. Of the missing ones, under half trace to an unresolved V gene in checked studies; the others have no known cause. The table for this sample lists around 12,000 clones; less than 80% of them were counted only once. The ten largest make up over 15% of the sample. Checkpoint therapy was initiated 14 to 28 days after autologous transplant, and ipilimumab was administered at 1 mg/kg intravenously on day 1 of selected weeks. Patients received nivolumab at 3 mg/kg intravenously on day 1 of weeks 1, 4, 7, 10, and every two weeks through week 26. This was a Phase Ib clinical trial that tested ipilimumab plus nivolumab, given as combined checkpoint inhibition, for consolidation following autologous stem cell transplantation.

The chain uses TRBV18 and TRBJ1-1; the D gene remains uncertain. This sequence was found in a male donor with diffuse large B-cell lymphoma. The sequencing used PBMCs, collected in a trial of ipilimumab plus nivolumab as post-transplant consolidation. The DNA sequence is as follows: TGTGCCAGCTCACCCGCTGGGACTGAAGCTTTCTTT. It encodes CASSPAGTEAFF.